The present TCR beta chain was sequenced within a study of T cell changes during pregnancy in multiple sclerosis. The protocol was immunoSEQ multiplex PCR, while the TCRdb copy is restricted to in-frame clones and leaves out a portion. This repertoire shows 100,000 or so clones, less than 95% found once; its top ten account for 0.76%. The germline V gene has CDR1 MNHEY and CDR2 SMNVEV (reference sequence). V lost 5 bases, J lost 4 bases, and 6 bases stayed unmatched. The CDR3 sequence is 14 residues long. The sample was peripheral blood, taken in the second trimester of pregnancy. The V and J genes are TRBV27 and TRBJ2-7, with TRBD1 matching 9 bases. The clonotype was recovered from a female donor in good health, enrolled as a control in a pregnancy study. CDR3 nucleotide sequence: TGTGCCAGCAGTGCCGGGACAGGGATGTACGAGCAGTACTTC. Residues: CASSAGTGMYEQYF.